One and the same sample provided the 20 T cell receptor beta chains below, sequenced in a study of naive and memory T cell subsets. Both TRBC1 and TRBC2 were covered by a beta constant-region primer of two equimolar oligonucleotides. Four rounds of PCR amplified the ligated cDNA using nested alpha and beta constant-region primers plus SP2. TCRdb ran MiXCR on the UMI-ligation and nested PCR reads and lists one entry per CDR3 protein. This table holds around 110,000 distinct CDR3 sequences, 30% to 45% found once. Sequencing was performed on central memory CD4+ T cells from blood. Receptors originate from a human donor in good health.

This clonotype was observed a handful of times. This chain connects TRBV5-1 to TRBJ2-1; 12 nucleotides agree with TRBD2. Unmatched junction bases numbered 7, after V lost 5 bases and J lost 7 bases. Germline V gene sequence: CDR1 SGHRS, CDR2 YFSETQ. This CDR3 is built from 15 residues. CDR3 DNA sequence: TGCGCCAGCAGGCTAGCGGGAGGGAGTAGGAATGAGCAGTTCTTC. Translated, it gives CASRLAGGSRNEQFF. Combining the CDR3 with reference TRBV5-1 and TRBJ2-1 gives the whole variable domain KAGVTQTPRYLIKTRGQQVTLSCSPISGHRSVSWYQQTPGQGLQFLFEYFSETQRNKGNFPGRFSGRQFSNSRSEMNVSTLELGDSALYLCASRLAGGSRNEQFFGPGTRLTVL.

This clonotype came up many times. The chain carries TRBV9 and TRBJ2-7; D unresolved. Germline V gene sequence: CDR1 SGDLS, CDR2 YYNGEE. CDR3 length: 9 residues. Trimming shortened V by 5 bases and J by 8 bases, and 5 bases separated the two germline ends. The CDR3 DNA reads TGTGCCAGCAGAGACAAGCAGTACTTC. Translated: CASRDKQYF. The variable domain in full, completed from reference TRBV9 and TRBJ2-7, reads DSGVTQTPKHLITATGQRVTLRCSPRSGDLSVYWYQQSLDQGLQFLIQYYNGEERAKGNILERFSAQQFPDLHSELNLSSLELGDSALYFCASRDKQYFGPGTRLTVT.

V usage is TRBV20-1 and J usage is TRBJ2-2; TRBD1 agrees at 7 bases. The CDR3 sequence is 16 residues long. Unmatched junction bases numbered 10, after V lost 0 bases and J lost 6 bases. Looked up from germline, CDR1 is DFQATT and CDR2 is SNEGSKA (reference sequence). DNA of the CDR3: TGCAGTGCTAGAGACTATCTACAGGGGTCGGCCGGGGAGCTGTTTTTT. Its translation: CSARDYLQGSAGELFF.

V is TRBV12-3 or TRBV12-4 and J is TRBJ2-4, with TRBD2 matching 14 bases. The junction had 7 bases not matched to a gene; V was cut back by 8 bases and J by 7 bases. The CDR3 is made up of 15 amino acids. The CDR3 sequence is CASGVTSGRANIQYF. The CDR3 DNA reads TGTGCCAGCGGGGTGACTAGCGGGAGGGCCAACATTCAGTACTTC.

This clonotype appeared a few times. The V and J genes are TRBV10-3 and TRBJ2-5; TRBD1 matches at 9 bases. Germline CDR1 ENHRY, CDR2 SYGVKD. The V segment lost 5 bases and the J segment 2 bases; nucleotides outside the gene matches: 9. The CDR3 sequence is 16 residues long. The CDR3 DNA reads TGTGCCATCAGTCACGGCGGGACAGGGATACAAGAGACCCAGTACTTC. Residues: CAISHGGTGIQETQYF.

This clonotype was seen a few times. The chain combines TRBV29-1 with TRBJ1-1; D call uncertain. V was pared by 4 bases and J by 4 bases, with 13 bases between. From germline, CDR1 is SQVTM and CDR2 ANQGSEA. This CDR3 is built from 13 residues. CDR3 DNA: TGCAGCGTTGTTCTTCCTTGGGGCACTGAAGCTTTCTTT. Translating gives CSVVLPWGTEAFF.

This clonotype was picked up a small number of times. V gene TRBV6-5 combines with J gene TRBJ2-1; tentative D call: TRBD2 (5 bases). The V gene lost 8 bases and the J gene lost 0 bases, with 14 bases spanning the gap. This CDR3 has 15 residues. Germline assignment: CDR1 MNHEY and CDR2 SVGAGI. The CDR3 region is CASRIAGGSYNEQFF. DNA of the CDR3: TGTGCCAGCCGAATAGCCGGAGGCTCCTACAATGAGCAGTTCTTC.

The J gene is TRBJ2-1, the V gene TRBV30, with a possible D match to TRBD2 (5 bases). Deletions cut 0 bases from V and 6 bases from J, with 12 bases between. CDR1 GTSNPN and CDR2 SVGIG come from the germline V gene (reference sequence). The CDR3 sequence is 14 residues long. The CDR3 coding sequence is TGTGCCTGGAGTGTAGGGCTAGCCTGCAATGAGCAGTTCTTC. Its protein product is CAWSVGLACNEQFF.

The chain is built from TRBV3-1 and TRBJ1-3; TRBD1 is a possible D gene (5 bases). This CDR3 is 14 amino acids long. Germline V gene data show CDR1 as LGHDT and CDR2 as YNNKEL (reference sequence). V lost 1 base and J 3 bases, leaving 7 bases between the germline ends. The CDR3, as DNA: TGTGCCAGCAGCCAAGGCAGGGTTGGAAACACCATATATTTT. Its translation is CASSQGRVGNTIYF.

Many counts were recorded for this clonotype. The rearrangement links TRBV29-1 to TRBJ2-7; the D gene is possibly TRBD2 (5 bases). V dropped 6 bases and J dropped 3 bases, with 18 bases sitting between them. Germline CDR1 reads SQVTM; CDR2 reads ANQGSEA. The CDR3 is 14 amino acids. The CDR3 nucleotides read TGCAGCGTAAACTCGGGATTTCACAACTACGAGCAGTACTTC. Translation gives CSVNSGFHNYEQYF.

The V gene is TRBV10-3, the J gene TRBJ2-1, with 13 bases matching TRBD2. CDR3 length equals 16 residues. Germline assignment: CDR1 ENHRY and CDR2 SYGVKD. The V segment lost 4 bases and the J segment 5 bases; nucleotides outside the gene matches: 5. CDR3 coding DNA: TGTGCCATCAGTGGGGGACTAGCGGGGATCAACAATGAGCAGTTCTTC. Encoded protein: CAISGGLAGINNEQFF.

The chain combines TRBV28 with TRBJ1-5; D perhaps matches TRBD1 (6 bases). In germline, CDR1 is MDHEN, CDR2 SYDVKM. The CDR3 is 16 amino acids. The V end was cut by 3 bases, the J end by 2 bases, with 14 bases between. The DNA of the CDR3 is TGTGCCAGCAGTTTGCGGGGGGCTTTTCGCAATCAGCCCCAGCATTTT. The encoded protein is CASSLRGAFRNQPQHF.

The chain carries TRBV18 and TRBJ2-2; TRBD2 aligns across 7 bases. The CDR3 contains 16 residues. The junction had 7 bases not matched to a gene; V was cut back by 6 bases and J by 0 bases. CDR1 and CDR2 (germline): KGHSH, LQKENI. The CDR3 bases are TGTGCCAGCTCCCCCCGGGAGGCCGCGAACACCGGGGAGCTGTTTTTT. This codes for CASSPREAANTGELFF.

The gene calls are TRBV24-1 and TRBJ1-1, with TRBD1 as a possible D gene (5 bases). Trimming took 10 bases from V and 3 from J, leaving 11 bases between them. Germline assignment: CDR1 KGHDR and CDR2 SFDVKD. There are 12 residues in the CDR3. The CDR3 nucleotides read TGTGCCACTCAGGGAAGTTACACTGAAGCTTTCTTT. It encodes CATQGSYTEAFF.

The CDR3 sequence: CASSQQDLVYNEQFF. DNA of the CDR3: TGTGCCAGCAGCCAACAGGATCTTGTGTACAATGAGCAGTTCTTC. The chain employs TRBV14 and TRBJ2-1; D gene uncertain. V was clipped by 2 bases and J by 4 bases, with 12 bases between them. Germline V CDR1 and CDR2: SGHDN, FVKESK. This CDR3 is built from 15 residues.

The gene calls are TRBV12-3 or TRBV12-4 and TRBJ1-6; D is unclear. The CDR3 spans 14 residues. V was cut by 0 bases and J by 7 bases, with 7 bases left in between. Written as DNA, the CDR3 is TGTGCCAGCAGTTTAGCGCAATGGAATTCACCCCTCCACTTT. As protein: CASSLAQWNSPLHF.

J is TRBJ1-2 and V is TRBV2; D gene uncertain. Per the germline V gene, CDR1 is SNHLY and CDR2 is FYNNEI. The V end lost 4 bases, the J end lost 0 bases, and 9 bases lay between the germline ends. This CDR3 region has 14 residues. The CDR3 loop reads CASSGWASNYGYTF. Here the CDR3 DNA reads TGTGCCAGCAGTGGGTGGGCTTCTAACTATGGCTACACCTTC. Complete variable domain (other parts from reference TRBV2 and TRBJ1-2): EPEVTQTPSHQVTQMGQEVILRCVPISNHLYFYWYRQILGQKVEFLVSFYNNEISEKSEIFDDQFSVERPDGSNFTLKIRSTKLEDSAMYFCASSGWASNYGYTFGSGTRLTVV.

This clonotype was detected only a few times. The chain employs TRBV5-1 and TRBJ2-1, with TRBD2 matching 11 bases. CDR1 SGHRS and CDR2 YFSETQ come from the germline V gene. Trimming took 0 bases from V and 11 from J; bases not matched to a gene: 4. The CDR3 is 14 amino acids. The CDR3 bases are TGCGCCAGCAGCTTGGCTACTAGCGGGAGACAGCAGTTCTTC. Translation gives CASSLATSGRQQFF.

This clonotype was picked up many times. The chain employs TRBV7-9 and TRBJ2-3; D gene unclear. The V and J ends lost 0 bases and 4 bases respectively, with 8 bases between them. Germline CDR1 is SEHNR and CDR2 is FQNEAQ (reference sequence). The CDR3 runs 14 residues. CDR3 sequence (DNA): TGTGCCAGCAGCTTAGCCTCCCGGCCAGATACGCAGTATTTT. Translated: CASSLASRPDTQYF.

The CDR3 spells CASSLRTGGFGYTF. The CDR3 nucleotides are TGTGCCAGCAGCCTCCGTACAGGGGGTTTTGGCTACACCTTC. V usage is TRBV3-1 and J usage is TRBJ1-2; 8 bases are shared with TRBD1. The germline gives CDR1 LGHDT, CDR2 YNNKEL (reference sequence). Losses at the gene ends were 4 bases for V and 7 bases for J; bases not matched to a gene: 8. The CDR3 is made up of 14 amino acids. Full variable domain (missing parts from reference TRBV3-1 and TRBJ1-2): DTAVSQTPKYLVTQMGNDKSIKCEQNLGHDTMYWYKQDSKKFLKIMFSYNNKELIINETVPNRFSPKSPDKAHLNLHINSLELGDSAVYFCASSLRTGGFGYTFGSGTRLTVV.